This note documents a single TCR beta chain sequence. The CDR3 totals 16 residues. CDR1 is SEHNR, CDR2 FQNEAQ, per germline (reference sequence). The V gene lost 1 base and the J gene lost 0 bases, with 9 bases spanning the gap. Original analysis: Reference gene primer amplification yielded estimated nucleated cell counts. Sequencing used immunoSEQ multiplex PCR; TCRdb keeps in-frame clones, though not all of them. From that table come the V and J calls and clone size; the DNA was used to work out D and trimming. The repertoire holds fewer than 75,000 clones, with just over 85% as singletons. The sample is drawn from a study of blood T cell repertoires in COVID-19. Study as a whole: Samples came from the United States, Italy and Spain, spanning acute and convalescent COVID-19. From T cells, B-cell-depleted T cells, or PBMCs came the material, which was cDNA or gDNA.

This receptor was taken from a man in his forties or fifties with active COVID-19. This chain uses TRBV7-9 with TRBJ2-2; maybe TRBD2 (5 bases). The sequencing sample was made of peripheral blood. CDR3 DNA: TGTGCCAGCAGCTTAGGTGCCGGGACGAACACCGGGGAGCTGTTTTTT. Its translation is CASSLGAGTNTGELFF. The full variable domain, with the rest looked up from reference TRBV7-9 and TRBJ2-2, is DTGVSQNPRHKITKRGQNVTFRCDPISEHNRLYWYRQTLGQGPEFLTYFQNEAQLEKSRLLSDRFSAERPKGSFSTLEIQRTEQGDSAMYLCASSLGAGTNTGELFFGEGSRLTVL.